These 7 T cell receptor beta chains originate from one sample sequenced in a study of T cells after yellow fever vaccination. TCRdb ran MiXCR on the 5' RACE reads and lists one entry per CDR3 protein. Here the sample spans around 550,000 distinct CDR3 sequences, 15% to 20% being singletons. The sequenced sample was PBMCs, obtained 15 days after the yellow fever booster vaccination. These receptor sequences come from a man in his thirties or forties who received the YFV17D yellow fever vaccine.

This clonotype was seen a few times. This chain connects TRBV10-3 to TRBJ2-3; D not certain. Germline loops: CDR1 ENHRY, CDR2 SYGVKD. The CDR3 extends over 14 amino acids. V was clipped by 3 bases and J by 1 base, with 8 bases between them. CDR3 residues: CAISDFDRTDTQYF. The CDR3 bases are TGTGCCATCAGTGATTTCGATCGCACAGATACGCAGTATTTT.

This clonotype was detected only a few times. This chain's CDR3 is CASSAGLVDTDTQYF. In DNA form, the CDR3 reads TGCGCCAGCAGCGCGGGACTAGTTGACACAGATACGCAGTATTTT. This chain joins TRBV5-1 and TRBJ2-3, with 8 bases fitting TRBD2. Germline V gene lookup returns CDR1 SGHRS and CDR2 YFSETQ. V shed 4 bases and J 2 bases; nucleotides not matched to a gene: 6. The CDR3 runs to 15 residues.

This clonotype came up a few times. The chain has TRBV23-1 and TRBJ2-7, with D unresolved. TRBV23-1 carries the ORF label, with uncertain function. V was cut by 5 bases and J by 7 bases, with 6 bases left in between. CDR3 length: 10 amino acids. The CDR3 sequence: CASSTREQYF. Written as DNA, the CDR3 is TGCGCCAGCAGTACAAGGGAGCAGTACTTC.

This clonotype was recorded a few times. This sequence joins TRBV5-1 and TRBJ2-7; D assignment may be TRBD1 or TRBD2 (6 bases each). This CDR3 has 12 amino acids. The V gene lost 6 bases and the J gene lost 4 bases, with 11 bases spanning the gap. Germline V gives CDR1 SGHRS, CDR2 YFSETQ. CDR3 coding DNA: TGCGCCAGCAAGGGGGGCAGGTACGAGCAGTACTTC. As protein: CASKGGRYEQYF.

This clonotype occurred many times. The chain couples TRBV12-3 or TRBV12-4 to TRBJ2-7; 10 nucleotides line up with TRBD2. CDR3 length: 14 residues. J gave up 6 bases and V 6 bases, and 8 bases lay outside the gene matches. CDR3 DNA: TGTGCCAGCAGCCGGACTAGCGGCGCAGGCGAGCAGTACTTC. Amino acids: CASSRTSGAGEQYF.

This chain links TRBV5-1 with TRBJ1-5; D gene ambiguous. Germline V lookup: CDR1 SGHRS, CDR2 YFSETQ. This CDR3 is 13 amino acids long. The ends were cut back, 0 bases at V and 3 bases at J, with 4 bases in the middle. The CDR3 sequence is CASSLAFNQPQHF. In DNA, the CDR3 is TGCGCCAGCAGCTTGGCCTTCAATCAGCCCCAGCATTTT.

The chain recombines TRBV9 with TRBJ2-1; tentatively, D is TRBD1 (7 bases). Germline CDR1 reads SGDLS; CDR2 reads YYNGEE. The CDR3 totals 16 residues. The germline V and J ends were trimmed by 7 bases and 0 bases, with 17 bases remaining between them. The CDR3 DNA is TGTGCCAGCTCGTTACAGGGGCGGGGCTCCTACAATGAGCAGTTCTTC. Its translation: CASSLQGRGSYNEQFF.